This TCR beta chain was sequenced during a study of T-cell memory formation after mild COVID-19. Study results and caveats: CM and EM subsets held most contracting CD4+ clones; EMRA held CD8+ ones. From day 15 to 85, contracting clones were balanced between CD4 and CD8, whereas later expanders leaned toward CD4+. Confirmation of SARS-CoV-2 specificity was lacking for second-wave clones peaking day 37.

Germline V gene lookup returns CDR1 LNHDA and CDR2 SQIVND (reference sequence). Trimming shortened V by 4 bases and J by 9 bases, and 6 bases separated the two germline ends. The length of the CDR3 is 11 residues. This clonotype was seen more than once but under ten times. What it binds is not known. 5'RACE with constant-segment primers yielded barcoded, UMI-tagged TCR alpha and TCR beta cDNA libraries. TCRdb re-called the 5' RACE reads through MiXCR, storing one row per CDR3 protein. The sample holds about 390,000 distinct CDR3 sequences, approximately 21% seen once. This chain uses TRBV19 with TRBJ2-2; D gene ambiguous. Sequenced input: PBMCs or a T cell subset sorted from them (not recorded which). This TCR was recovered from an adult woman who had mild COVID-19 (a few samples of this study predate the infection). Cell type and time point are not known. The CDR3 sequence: CASSRYRELFF. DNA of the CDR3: TGTGCCAGTAGTAGGTACAGGGAGCTGTTTTTT.